The 28 T cell receptor beta chains listed next were all sequenced from one sample in a study of radiotherapy plus CTLA-4 blockade in lung cancer. The data were produced by immunoSEQ multiplex PCR, yet TCRdb's version contains in-frame clones alone and is incomplete. In the table there are tens of thousands of clones, about 70% of which are singletons. The sample was peripheral blood, taken from a patient treated with radiotherapy plus ipilimumab. The receptors come from a human donor with non-small cell lung cancer whose response to radiotherapy plus ipilimumab could not be evaluated.

Here the CDR3 DNA reads TGTGCCAGCAGCCCGGATACAGGGGGCACTGAAGCTTTCTTT. Amino acids: CASSPDTGGTEAFF. The rearrangement uses TRBV16 and TRBJ1-1, with 8 bases identical to TRBD1. After removal of 4 bases from V and 4 bases from J, the junction contained 5 bases not matched to a gene. CDR1 and CDR2 (germline): KGHSY, FQNENV. This CDR3 has 14 residues.

The chain uses TRBV28 and TRBJ2-7, with D perhaps matching TRBD1 (7 bases). Trimming left V 8 bases short and J 2 bases short, with 10 bases between. Germline values: CDR1 MDHEN, CDR2 SYDVKM. The length of the CDR3 is 12 residues. CDR3: CASQGGAYEQYF. In nucleotides, the CDR3 is TGTGCCAGCCAGGGGGGCGCCTACGAGCAGTACTTC. The full variable domain, its missing parts supplied by reference TRBV28 and TRBJ2-7, is DVKVTQSSRYLVKRTGEKVFLECVQDMDHENMFWYRQDPGLGLRLIYFSYDVKMKEKGDIPEGYSVSREKKERFSLILESASTNQTSMYLCASQGGAYEQYFGPGTRLTVT.

V is TRBV4-3 and J is TRBJ1-2; D unclear. Germline values: CDR1 LGHNA, CDR2 YSLEER. Deletions cut 0 bases from V and 0 bases from J, with 2 bases between. The CDR3 length is 13 residues. CDR3 amino acids: CASSQDTNYGYTF. The CDR3 DNA is TGCGCCAGCAGCCAAGATACTAACTATGGCTACACCTTC.

The V call is TRBV19, the J call TRBJ2-3; 7 bases agree with TRBD2. Germline V gene sequence: CDR1 LNHDA, CDR2 SQIVND (reference sequence). The CDR3 totals 15 residues. J lost 0 bases, V lost 10 bases, and 10 bases had no gene match. The CDR3 sequence is CATGDGTISTDTQYF. CDR3 sequence (DNA): TGTGCCACCGGAGACGGGACTATAAGCACAGATACGCAGTATTTT.

V usage is TRBV6-5 and J usage is TRBJ1-2; 8 bases fit TRBD1. Germline assignment: CDR1 MNHEY and CDR2 SVGAGI. CDR3 length equals 13 residues. V shed 0 bases and J 6 bases; nucleotides not matched to a gene: 0. The chain's CDR3 is CASSYSDRDGYTF. The CDR3 nucleotides are TGTGCCAGCAGTTACTCGGACAGGGATGGCTACACCTTC.

The rearrangement links TRBV29-1 to TRBJ1-1; D is ambiguous. The CDR3 runs 13 residues. Looked up from germline, CDR1 is SQVTM and CDR2 is ANQGSEA. The V end was cut by 7 bases, the J end by 1 base, with 13 bases between. The CDR3 DNA follows: TGCAGCGCCATACCGCACTCGAACACTGAAGCTTTCTTT. Amino acids: CSAIPHSNTEAFF.

V usage is TRBV5-1 and J usage is TRBJ2-7, with 8 bases matching TRBD1. The CDR3 loop spans 14 amino acids. V shed 5 bases, J shed 6 bases, and the junction held 10 bases outside the gene matches. The germline V gene has CDR1 SGHRS and CDR2 YFSETQ. The CDR3 bases are TGCGCCAGCAGGACGGGACAGGTGTTGTCCGAGCAGTACTTC. Its translation: CASRTGQVLSEQYF.

Comment on this clone: This CDR3 is also generated by other DNA sequences in the sample. This chain uses TRBV11-2 with TRBJ2-7; 7 bases align to TRBD1. The germline V gene encodes CDR1 SGHAT and CDR2 FQNNGV. Trimming removed 3 bases from V and 2 bases from J; junction bases left unmatched: 1. There are 13 residues in the CDR3. CDR3 loop: CASSLTGTYEQYF. CDR3 DNA sequence: TGTGCCAGCAGCTTGACAGGGACCTACGAGCAGTACTTC.

The rearrangement links TRBV15 to TRBJ1-6; 9 bases align to TRBD1. Germline values: CDR1 LNHNV, CDR2 YYDKDF (reference sequence). The V gene end was trimmed by 1 base and the J gene end by 7 bases; junction bases not matched to a gene: 2. This CDR3 is 15 amino acids long. CDR3 coding DNA: TGTGCCACCAGCAGAGGACAGGGGGGGAATTCACCCCTCCACTTT. Translated: CATSRGQGGNSPLHF.

This clone has a handful of counts. The V and J genes are TRBV19 and TRBJ2-5; 7 bases agree with TRBD2. CDR1 and CDR2 (germline): LNHDA, SQIVND (reference sequence). The CDR3 extends over 14 amino acids. The trim removed 5 bases at V and 11 bases at J, leaving 14 bases unmatched. CDR3 bases: TGTGCCAGTAGTGGTGGGACTTACGGGAGGTGGCAGTACTTC. Its protein product is CASSGGTYGRWQYF.

This sequence joins TRBV14 and TRBJ2-5; D gene uncertain. Germline CDR1 and CDR2: SGHDN and FVKESK. The CDR3 covers 13 residues. Trimming pared 6 bases from V and 5 bases from J, leaving 13 bases between. The CDR3 region has the DNA TGTGCCAGCAGTCCCTCCTCTACGGAGACCCAGTACTTC. Its translation is CASSPSSTETQYF.

CDR3 DNA sequence: TGTGCCAGCAGCCTATACGGCCTTGGGGGAGGTAATGAGCAGTTCTTC. It specifies CASSLYGLGGGNEQFF. This chain joins TRBV6-6 and TRBJ2-1, with a possible D match to TRBD2 (6 bases). The V and J ends lost 6 bases and 7 bases respectively, with 22 bases between them. The CDR3 consists of 16 residues. Germline V gives CDR1 MNHNY, CDR2 SVGAGI (reference sequence).

The chain employs TRBV5-1 and TRBJ1-1, with D perhaps matching TRBD1 (6 bases). Germline CDR1 and CDR2: SGHRS and YFSETQ. Trimming pared 2 bases from V and 4 bases from J, leaving 12 bases between. The CDR3 is 14 residues long. The CDR3 reads CASSLEGGSTEAFF. As DNA, the CDR3 is TGCGCCAGCAGCTTAGAGGGGGGGAGCACTGAAGCTTTCTTT. The full variable domain, its missing parts supplied by reference TRBV5-1 and TRBJ1-1, is KAGVTQTPRYLIKTRGQQVTLSCSPISGHRSVSWYQQTPGQGLQFLFEYFSETQRNKGNFPGRFSGRQFSNSRSEMNVSTLELGDSALYLCASSLEGGSTEAFFGQGTRLTVV.

The chain couples TRBV19 to TRBJ1-3, with a possible D match to TRBD1 (5 bases). V lost 3 bases and J 7 bases, leaving 19 bases between the germline ends. CDR3 length: 16 residues. CDR1 LNHDA and CDR2 SQIVND come from the germline V gene (reference sequence). The CDR3 reads CASSIPAGQGPNTIYF. CDR3 DNA sequence: TGTGCCAGTAGTATCCCGGCCGGGCAGGGCCCCAACACCATATATTTT.

Only a few counts were recorded for this clone. The chain uses TRBV5-1 and TRBJ1-6; D call uncertain. The CDR3 consists of 13 residues. Germline V lookup: CDR1 SGHRS, CDR2 YFSETQ. V was clipped by 4 bases and J by 8 bases, with 10 bases between them. In DNA, the CDR3 is TGCGCCAGCAGCCTGGCGGGGTATTCACCCCTCCACTTT. Translating gives CASSLAGYSPLHF.

The chain recombines TRBV27 with TRBJ2-5; perhaps TRBD2 as D (5 bases). CDR3 length equals 13 residues. Germline loops: CDR1 MNHEY, CDR2 SMNVEV (reference sequence). Trimming left V 4 bases short and J 3 bases short, with 9 bases between. The CDR3 DNA reads as TGTGCCAGCAGTTACGGAGGCGAAGAGACCCAGTACTTC. Translating it yields CASSYGGEETQYF.

This chain uses TRBV6-4 with TRBJ1-2; perhaps TRBD1 as D (6 bases). The CDR3 runs 14 residues. The germline V gene encodes CDR1 MRHNA and CDR2 SNTAGT. V shed 3 bases and J shed 4 bases, with 12 bases lying between them. The CDR3 DNA reads TGTGCCAGCAGTGAGGGGGCCCGGGGCTATGGCTACACCTTC. Translating it yields CASSEGARGYGYTF.

The V gene is TRBV7-9, the J gene TRBJ1-4; D unclear. The length of the CDR3 is 13 residues. The V gene lost 6 bases and the J gene lost 8 bases, with 13 bases spanning the gap. CDR1 is SEHNR and CDR2 is FQNEAQ in the germline V gene (reference sequence). The CDR3 region has the DNA TGTGCCAGCAGTAAGACAACGGGAGAAAAACTGTTTTTT. The encoded protein is CASSKTTGEKLFF.

Comment on this clone: The junction and the germline gene differ at one end; a read error may be behind it. The chain is built from TRBV10-3 and TRBJ1-6; a possible D gene is TRBD1 (5 bases). CDR1 and CDR2 (germline): ENHRY, SYGVKD. The CDR3 sequence is 18 residues long. The CDR3 DNA follows: TGTGCCATCAGTGATGGACACTATTTCCCCCCCTATAATTCCCCCCTCCACTTT. Translated: CAISDGHYFPPYNSPLHF.

The V gene is TRBV5-4, the J gene TRBJ1-3; 7 positions agree with TRBD1. The J segment lost 2 bases and the V segment lost 4 bases, leaving 9 bases of the junction unmatched. This CDR3 has 16 amino acids. Germline CDR1 and CDR2: SGHNT and YYREEE (reference sequence). CDR3: CASSPTGTATGNTIYF. CDR3 nucleotides: TGTGCCAGCAGCCCGACGGGGACAGCCACTGGAAACACCATATATTTT.

The rearrangement uses TRBV18 and TRBJ2-6; 7 bases align to TRBD1. J gave up 2 bases and V 6 bases, and 4 bases lay outside the gene matches. From germline, CDR1 is KGHSH and CDR2 LQKENI. There are 15 residues in the CDR3. CDR3 amino acids: CASSQTGPGANVLTF. DNA for the CDR3: TGTGCCAGCTCGCAGACAGGGCCTGGGGCCAACGTCCTGACTTTC.

The rearrangement uses TRBV27 and TRBJ2-7, with 11 bases identical to TRBD1. The V gene end was trimmed by 5 bases and the J gene end by 5 bases; junction bases not matched to a gene: 5. Germline V CDR1 and CDR2: MNHEY, SMNVEV (reference sequence). The CDR3 is 14 amino acids. The CDR3 coding sequence is TGTGCCAGCAGTCCGGACAGGGGGCGCAACGAGCAGTACTTC. Protein product: CASSPDRGRNEQYF.

Points on this clone: The junction departs from the called germline gene at one end, perhaps through a read error. The V gene is TRBV7-9, the J gene TRBJ1-1; TRBD1 matches at 8 bases. Germline V gene data show CDR1 as SEHNR and CDR2 as FQNEAQ (reference sequence). The CDR3 runs to 15 residues. CDR3 loop: CARSSAGGMNTEAFF. The CDR3 bases are TGTGCCAGAAGCTCGGCAGGGGGCATGAACACTGAAGCTTTCTTT. Complete variable domain (other parts from reference TRBV7-9 and TRBJ1-1): DTGVSQNPRHKITKRGQNVTFRCDPISEHNRLYWYRQTLGQGPEFLTYFQNEAQLEKSRLLSDRFSAERPKGSFSTLEIQRTEQGDSAMYLCARSSAGGMNTEAFFGQGTRLTVV.

CDR3 sequence: CASSFRLRGKNGYTF. The DNA for the CDR3 is TGTGCCAGCAGTTTTCGGTTGAGGGGGAAGAATGGCTACACCTTC. The chain carries TRBV28 and TRBJ1-2; D may be TRBD1 (6 bases). The CDR3 sequence is 15 residues long. Germline V CDR1 and CDR2: MDHEN, SYDVKM. Trimming pared 3 bases from V and 6 bases from J, leaving 17 bases between.

The CDR3 bases are TGTGCCAGCAGCTTATTAATGGTGTTCGGTGGCTACACCTTC. It translates to CASSLLMVFGGYTF. The chain couples TRBV7-9 to TRBJ1-2; no clear D gene. CDR1 is SEHNR, CDR2 FQNEAQ, per germline (reference sequence). This CDR3 contains 14 residues. V was clipped by 2 bases and J by 7 bases, with 14 bases between them.

The chain recombines TRBV28 with TRBJ1-4, with 9 bases that match TRBD1. The length of the CDR3 is 15 residues. CDR1 and CDR2 (germline): MDHEN, SYDVKM. J lost 4 bases, V lost 7 bases, and 7 bases had no gene match. CDR3 in amino acids: CASNGGTGFNEKLFF. CDR3 DNA: TGTGCCAGCAATGGGGGGACAGGGTTTAATGAAAAACTGTTTTTT. The variable domain in full, with the rest retrieved from reference TRBV28 and TRBJ1-4, is DVKVTQSSRYLVKRTGEKVFLECVQDMDHENMFWYRQDPGLGLRLIYFSYDVKMKEKGDIPEGYSVSREKKERFSLILESASTNQTSMYLCASNGGTGFNEKLFFGSGTQLSVL.

The chain has TRBV29-1 and TRBJ2-7; 7 bases align to TRBD1. Germline assignment: CDR1 SQVTM and CDR2 ANQGSEA. V was pared by 7 bases and J by 1 base, with 4 bases of the junction left unmatched. This CDR3 has 12 amino acids. The DNA of the CDR3 is TGCAGCGGACGGACAGGATCCTACGAGCAGTACTTC. Its translation is CSGRTGSYEQYF.

V usage is TRBV5-1 and J usage is TRBJ1-3, with a weak D call TRBD1 (5 bases). The CDR3 has 16 residues. Trimming removed 5 bases at V and 2 bases at J, with 17 bases between. CDR1 and CDR2 from the germline V gene are SGHRS and YFSETQ. For the CDR3, the DNA is TGCGCCAGCAGTCCCTACCCAGGGTCGCCTGGAAACACCATATATTTT. As protein: CASSPYPGSPGNTIYF.